The TCR beta chain under discussion was sequenced for a study of T cells in Graves' hyperthyroidism and ophthalmopathy. What was amplified from RNA transcripts were TCR beta CDR3 regions. The TCR CDR3 was amplified in a first-round RT-PCR using the HTBI primer set. TCRdb called the multiplex PCR reads again in MiXCR, with one record for every CDR3 protein. The sample contains more than 550,000 distinct CDR3 sequences, over 15% of which appear only once. Findings and caveats of the study: Blood also contained most expanded thyroid clonotypes above 0.001.

With regard to this clonotype: Its antigen is not known. Just one base apart from a much larger clone, this may be a read error.

The CDR3 totals 14 residues. Germline lookup yields CDR1 SGHRS and CDR2 YFSETQ. Trimming took off 7 bases at V and 4 bases at J, with 15 bases between the two ends. What was sequenced was blood. The chain is built from TRBV5-1 and TRBJ1-3; no definite D call. The TCR originated in a woman in her fifties or sixties with Graves' hyperthyroidism that later progressed to Graves' ophthalmopathy. This chain's CDR3 is CASGPGLQGNTIYF. In DNA form, the CDR3 reads TGCGCCAGCGGCCCGGGTCTCCAGGGAAACACCATATATTTT.